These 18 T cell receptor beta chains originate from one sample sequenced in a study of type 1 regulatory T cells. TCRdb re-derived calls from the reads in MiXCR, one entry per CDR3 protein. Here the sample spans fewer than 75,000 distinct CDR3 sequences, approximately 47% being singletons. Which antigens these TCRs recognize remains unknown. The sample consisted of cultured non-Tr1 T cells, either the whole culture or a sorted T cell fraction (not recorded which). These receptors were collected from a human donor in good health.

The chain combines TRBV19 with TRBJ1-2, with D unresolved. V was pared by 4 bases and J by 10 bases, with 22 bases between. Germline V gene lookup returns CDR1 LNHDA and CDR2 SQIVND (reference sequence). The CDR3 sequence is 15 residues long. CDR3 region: CASSSNSGKALVYTF. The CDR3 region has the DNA TGTGCCAGTAGTAGTAATTCCGGCAAAGCTTTGGTCTACACCTTC.

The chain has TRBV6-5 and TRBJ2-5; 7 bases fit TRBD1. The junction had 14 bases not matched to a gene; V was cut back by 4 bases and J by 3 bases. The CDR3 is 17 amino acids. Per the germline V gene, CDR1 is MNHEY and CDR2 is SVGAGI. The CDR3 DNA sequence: TGTGCCAGCAGTTCTTATCCTCCGAGGACAGGCGAAGAGACCCAGTACTTC. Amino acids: CASSSYPPRTGEETQYF.

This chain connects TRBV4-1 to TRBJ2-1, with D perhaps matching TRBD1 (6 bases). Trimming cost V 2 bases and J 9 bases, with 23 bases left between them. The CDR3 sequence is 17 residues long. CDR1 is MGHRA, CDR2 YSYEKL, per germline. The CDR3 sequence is CASSQPLRQEKVGEQFF. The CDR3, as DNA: TGCGCCAGCAGCCAACCGCTGCGACAGGAGAAGGTGGGTGAGCAGTTCTTC.

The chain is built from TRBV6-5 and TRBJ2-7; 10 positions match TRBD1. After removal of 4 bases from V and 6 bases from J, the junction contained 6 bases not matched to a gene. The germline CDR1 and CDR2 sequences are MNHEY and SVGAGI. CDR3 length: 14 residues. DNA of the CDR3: TGTGCCAGCAGTTCGGGACAGGGGTGGTCCGAGCAGTACTTC. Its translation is CASSSGQGWSEQYF.

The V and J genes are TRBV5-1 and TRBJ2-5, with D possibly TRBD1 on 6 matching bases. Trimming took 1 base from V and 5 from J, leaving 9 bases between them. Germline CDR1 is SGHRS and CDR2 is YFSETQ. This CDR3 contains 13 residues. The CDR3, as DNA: TGCGCCAGCAGCTTGACAGGGCGGGAGACCCAGTACTTC. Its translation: CASSLTGRETQYF.

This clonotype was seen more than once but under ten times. The CDR3 sequence: CASSLELPYGYTF. CDR3 DNA: TGTGCCAGCAGCTTAGAACTCCCCTATGGCTACACCTTC. V and J are TRBV7-9 and TRBJ1-2; D is unresolved. In germline, CDR1 is SEHNR, CDR2 FQNEAQ (reference sequence). CDR3 length: 13 amino acids. The V end was cut by 1 base, the J end by 4 bases, with 7 bases between.

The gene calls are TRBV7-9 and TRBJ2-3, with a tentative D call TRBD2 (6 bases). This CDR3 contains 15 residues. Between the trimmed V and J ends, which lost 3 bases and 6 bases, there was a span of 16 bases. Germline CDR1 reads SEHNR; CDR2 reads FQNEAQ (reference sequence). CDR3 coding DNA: TGTGCCAGCAGCTTCCGGGACTCCACGGTCGATACGCAGTATTTT. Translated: CASSFRDSTVDTQYF.

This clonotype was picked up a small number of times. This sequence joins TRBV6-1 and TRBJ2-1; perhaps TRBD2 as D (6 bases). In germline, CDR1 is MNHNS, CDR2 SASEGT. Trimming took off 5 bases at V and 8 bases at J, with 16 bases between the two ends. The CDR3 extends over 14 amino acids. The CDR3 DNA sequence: TGTGCCAGCAGTTGGAGGGGTAATTTCGATGAGCAGTTCTTC. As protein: CASSWRGNFDEQFF.

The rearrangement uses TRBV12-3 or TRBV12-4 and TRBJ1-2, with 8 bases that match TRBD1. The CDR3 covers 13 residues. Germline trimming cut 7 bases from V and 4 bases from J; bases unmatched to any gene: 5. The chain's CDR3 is CASNRQGIYGYTF. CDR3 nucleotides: TGTGCCAGCAATCGACAGGGGATCTATGGCTACACCTTC.

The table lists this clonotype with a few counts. The CDR3 bases are TGCGCCAGCAGCCAAGAGCGGGGGCAGCCCCAGCATTTT. Protein sequence: CASSQERGQPQHF. The chain uses TRBV4-3 and TRBJ1-5; possibly TRBD1 for D (5 bases). Deletions cut 0 bases from V and 7 bases from J, with 7 bases between. Looked up from germline, CDR1 is LGHNA and CDR2 is YSLEER. The CDR3 loop spans 13 amino acids.

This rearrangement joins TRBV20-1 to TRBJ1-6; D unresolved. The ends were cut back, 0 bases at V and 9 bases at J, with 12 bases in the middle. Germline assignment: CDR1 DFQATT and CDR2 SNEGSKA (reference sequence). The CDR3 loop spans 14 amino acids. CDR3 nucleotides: TGCAGTGCTAGAGAGGAGGATGGGATTTCACCCCTCCACTTT. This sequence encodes CSAREEDGISPLHF.

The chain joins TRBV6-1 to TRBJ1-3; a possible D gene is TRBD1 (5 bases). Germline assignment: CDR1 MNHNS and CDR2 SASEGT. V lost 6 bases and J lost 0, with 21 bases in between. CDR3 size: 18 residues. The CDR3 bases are TGTGCCAGCAGCCGGGACCCGGGCTGGACCAGCTCTGGAAACACCATATATTTT. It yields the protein CASSRDPGWTSSGNTIYF.

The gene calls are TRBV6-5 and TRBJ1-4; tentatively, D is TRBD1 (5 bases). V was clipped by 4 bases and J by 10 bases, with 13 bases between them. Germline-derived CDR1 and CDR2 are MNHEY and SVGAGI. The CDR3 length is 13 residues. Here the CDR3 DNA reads TGTGCCAGCAGTTCCGGGACCGGGGGAAAACTGTTTTTT. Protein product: CASSSGTGGKLFF.

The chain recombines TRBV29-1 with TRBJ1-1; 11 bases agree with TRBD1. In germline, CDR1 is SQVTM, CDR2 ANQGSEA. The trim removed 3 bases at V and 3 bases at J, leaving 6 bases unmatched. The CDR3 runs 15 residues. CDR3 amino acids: CSVDDLDRGHTEAFF. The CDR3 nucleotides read TGCAGCGTTGACGACTTGGACAGGGGGCACACTGAAGCTTTCTTT.

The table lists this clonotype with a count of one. The CDR3, as DNA: TGTGCCAGCTGTCAGGGGCGTCGGCCGGGCTACACCTTC. Translation gives CASCQGRRPGYTF. The rearrangement uses TRBV28 and TRBJ1-2; the D gene is possibly TRBD1 (6 bases). Trimming removed 8 bases at V and 8 bases at J, with 18 bases between. CDR3 length equals 13 residues. Germline V gene sequence: CDR1 MDHEN, CDR2 SYDVKM.

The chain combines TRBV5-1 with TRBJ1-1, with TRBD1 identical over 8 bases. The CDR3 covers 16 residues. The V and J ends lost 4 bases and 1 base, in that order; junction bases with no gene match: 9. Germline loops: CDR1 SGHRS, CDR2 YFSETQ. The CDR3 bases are TGCGCCAGCAGCCAACCATACAGGGGGAAGAACACTGAAGCTTTCTTT. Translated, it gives CASSQPYRGKNTEAFF.

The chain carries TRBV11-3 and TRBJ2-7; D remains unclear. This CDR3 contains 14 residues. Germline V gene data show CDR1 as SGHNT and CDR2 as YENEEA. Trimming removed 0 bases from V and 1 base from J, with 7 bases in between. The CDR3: CASSLEGPSYEQYF. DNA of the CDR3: TGTGCCAGCAGCTTAGAAGGACCATCCTACGAGCAGTACTTC.

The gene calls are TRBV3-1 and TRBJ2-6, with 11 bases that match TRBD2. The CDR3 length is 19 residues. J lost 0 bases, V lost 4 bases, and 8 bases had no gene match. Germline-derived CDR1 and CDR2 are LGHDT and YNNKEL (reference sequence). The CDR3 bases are TGTGCCAGCAGCCCCTCTCGACTAGCGGGGCTCTCTGGGGCCAACGTCCTGACTTTC. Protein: CASSPSRLAGLSGANVLTF.